This is a list of T cell receptor beta chains from one sample in a study of blood T cells in healthy people across ages. TCRdb fed the 5' RACE reads into MiXCR, producing one record per CDR3 protein. The profile shows 590,000 or so distinct CDR3 sequences, 25% to 30% of them singletons. The sequenced sample was blood. These receptors originate from a woman older than 75 in good health. Each CDR3 is given with its conserved first and last residue. A D gene is named only where the DNA matches it firmly.

TRBV20-1	TRBJ2-7	-	CSALTTGREQYF
TRBV7-6	TRBJ2-7	-	CASSNKQGGEQYF
TRBV6-6	TRBJ1-5	-	CASTIGDQPQHF
TRBV7-2	TRBJ2-1	-	CASSFLSGGGKGEQFF
TRBV30	TRBJ2-7	TRBD2	CAWSERGAHEQYF
TRBV2	TRBJ1-6	-	CATSAGPGFHF
TRBV5-1	TRBJ2-3	TRBD1	CASSYNRGPADTQYF
TRBV12-3/TRBV12-4	TRBJ1-1	TRBD1	CATAPGQGNTEAFF
TRBV7-2	TRBJ2-3	TRBD2	CASSLRTSGGAFTQYF
TRBV28	TRBJ1-2	TRBD1	CASRSGQGGGYTF
TRBV6-5	TRBJ1-6	-	CAARGGGNSPLHF
TRBV10-2	TRBJ2-1	TRBD2	CASSESTSGVVDEQFF
TRBV7-3	TRBJ1-1	-	CASSPTSDGAFF
TRBV28	TRBJ2-1	TRBD1	CASSLWSTGVGKETQFF
TRBV2	TRBJ2-5	TRBD2	CASSGAGGGQETQYF
TRBV19	TRBJ1-5	-	CASSIRRDSNQPQHF
TRBV7-9	TRBJ1-2	TRBD1	CASSSGTGNGYTF
TRBV9	TRBJ2-3	-	CASSLPLTGGTQYF
TRBV12-3/TRBV12-4	TRBJ2-4	-	CASSLAGLKNIQYF
TRBV3-1	TRBJ2-3	-	CASSQAGGTDTQYF
TRBV12-3/TRBV12-4	TRBJ1-1	TRBD1	CASSLTRGLGNTEAFF
TRBV2	TRBJ1-2	TRBD1	CASSADRGPGYTF
TRBV7-2	TRBJ1-2	TRBD1	CASSFRDRAAHGYTF
TRBV20-1	TRBJ2-1	-	CSAKLWGAYNEQFF
TRBV24-1	TRBJ2-5	TRBD1	CATSDPRGPGETQYF
TRBV18	TRBJ2-5	-	CASSPTGPPGETQYF
TRBV6-6	TRBJ1-4	TRBD1	CASSTRTGEREKLFF
TRBV7-2	TRBJ1-1	-	CASSLGRLRDTEAFF
TRBV24-1	TRBJ1-5	TRBD1	CATCGGGQGAASNQPQHF